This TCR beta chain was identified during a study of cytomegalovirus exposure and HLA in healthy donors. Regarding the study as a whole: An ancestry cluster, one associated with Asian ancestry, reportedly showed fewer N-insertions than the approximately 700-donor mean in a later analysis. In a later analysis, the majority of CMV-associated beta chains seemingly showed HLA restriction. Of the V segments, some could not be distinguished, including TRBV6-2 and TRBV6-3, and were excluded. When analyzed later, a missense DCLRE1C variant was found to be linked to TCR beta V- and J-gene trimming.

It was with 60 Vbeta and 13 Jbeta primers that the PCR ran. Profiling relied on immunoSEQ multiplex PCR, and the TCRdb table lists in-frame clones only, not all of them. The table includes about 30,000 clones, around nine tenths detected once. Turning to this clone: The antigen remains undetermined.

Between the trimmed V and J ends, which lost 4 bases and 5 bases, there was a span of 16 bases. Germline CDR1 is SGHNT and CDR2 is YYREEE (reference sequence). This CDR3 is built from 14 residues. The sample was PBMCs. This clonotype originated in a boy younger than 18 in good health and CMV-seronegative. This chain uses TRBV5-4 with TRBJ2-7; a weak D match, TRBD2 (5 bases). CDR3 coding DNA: TGTGCCAGCAGCGTCACCGGGGTTCCCCACGAGCAGTACTTC. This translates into CASSVTGVPHEQYF.